Each of the 18 T cell receptor beta chains below was sequenced from the same sample in a study of CD8 T cells in ankylosing spondylitis. MiXCR was run by TCRdb on the 5' RACE reads, yielding one entry per CDR3 protein. This sample has a few hundred thousand distinct CDR3 sequences, with roughly 22% found just once. Material: blood, either unsorted or a sorted T cell fraction (not recorded which). These receptors came from a male donor with ankylosing spondylitis or in good health (not recorded which).

This clonotype was detected only a few times. The chain recombines TRBV7-9 with TRBJ2-5; D uncertain. Trimming shortened V by 2 bases and J by 0 bases, and 1 base separated the two germline ends. Germline CDR1 and CDR2: SEHNR and FQNEAQ (reference sequence). The CDR3 consists of 12 residues. Written as DNA, the CDR3 is TGTGCCAGCAGCTTACACCAAGAGACCCAGTACTTC. Translating gives CASSLHQETQYF.

The chain carries TRBV6-2 or TRBV6-3 and TRBJ2-5; tentative D call: TRBD1 (6 bases). Germline V CDR1 and CDR2: MNHEY, SVGEGT. CDR3 length: 15 amino acids. V gave up 2 bases and J gave up 2 bases, with 12 bases separating them. CDR3 nucleotide sequence: TGTGCCAGCAGTTACCTCGGACAGATTCAAGAGACCCAGTACTTC. Amino acid sequence: CASSYLGQIQETQYF.

The chain combines TRBV7-6 with TRBJ2-7, with D perhaps TRBD2 (6 bases). CDR1 is SGHVS and CDR2 is FNYEAQ in the germline V gene. The CDR3 has 15 residues. V was cut by 2 bases and J by 5 bases, with 16 bases left in between. CDR3 nucleotides: TGTGCCAGCAGCTTACGGGGTAGCGGAGCCGACGAGCAGTACTTC. Encoded protein: CASSLRGSGADEQYF.

The gene calls are TRBV13 and TRBJ2-7; weak D call: TRBD2 (5 bases). The V end was cut by 5 bases, the J end by 5 bases, with 16 bases between. Germline V gives CDR1 PRHDT, CDR2 FYEKMQ (reference sequence). This CDR3 comprises 14 residues. The DNA for the CDR3 is TGTGCCAGCAGCGAAGAGGGTGAGGTGCACGAGCAGTACTTC. Amino acids: CASSEEGEVHEQYF.

V gene TRBV25-1 combines with J gene TRBJ2-7, with 7 bases that match TRBD1. The germline CDR1 and CDR2 sequences are MGHDK and SYGVNS. The CDR3 contains 12 residues. V lost 4 bases to trimming and J lost 6 bases; unmatched junction nucleotides: 3. CDR3 protein: CASSVTGSEQYF. CDR3 coding DNA: TGTGCCAGCAGTGTGACAGGGAGCGAGCAGTACTTC.

The genes are TRBV29-1 and TRBJ2-1; no clear D. The ends were cut back, 2 bases at V and 7 bases at J, with 6 bases in the middle. This CDR3 comprises 11 residues. From germline, CDR1 is SQVTM and CDR2 ANQGSEA. This CDR3 reads CSVEFQNEQFF. The CDR3 coding sequence is TGCAGCGTTGAATTCCAGAATGAGCAGTTCTTC.

The chain couples TRBV30 to TRBJ1-5, with D possibly matching TRBD1 (6 bases). V was pared by 0 bases and J by 11 bases, with 17 bases between. There are 14 residues in the CDR3. CDR1 and CDR2 from the germline V gene are GTSNPN and SVGIG (reference sequence). The CDR3 region has the DNA TGTGCCTGGAGTGTGGGGGGCGAAGGGGCAGCCCAGCATTTT. The encoded protein is CAWSVGGEGAAQHF. Full variable domain (missing parts from reference TRBV30 and TRBJ1-5): SQTIHQWPATLVQPVGSPLSLECTVEGTSNPNLYWYRQAAGRGLQLLFYSVGIGQISSEVPQNLSASRPQDRQFILSSKKLLLSDSGFYLCAWSVGGEGAAQHFGDGTRLSIL.

The chain has TRBV24-1 and TRBJ2-2, with D uncertain. The V gene's germline CDR1 is KGHDR and CDR2 SFDVKD. CDR3 length: 11 amino acids. V was trimmed by 8 bases and J by 7 bases, leaving 7 bases between them. The CDR3 is CATTHGGELFF. The CDR3 region has the DNA TGTGCCACCACCCACGGCGGGGAGCTGTTTTTT.

This clonotype showed up many times. The J gene is TRBJ2-1, the V gene TRBV12-3 or TRBV12-4, with 7 positions matching TRBD2. The CDR3 sequence is 13 residues long. The trim removed 3 bases at V and 6 bases at J, leaving 2 bases unmatched. The CDR3 coding sequence is TGTGCCAGCAGTTTGACGGGGGGCAATGAGCAGTTCTTC. As protein: CASSLTGGNEQFF.

The chain couples TRBV10-3 to TRBJ2-3; D is unresolved. This CDR3 region has 14 residues. Germline V CDR1 and CDR2: ENHRY, SYGVKD. V lost 3 bases and J 4 bases, leaving 11 bases between the germline ends. The CDR3 protein is CAISEPRTADTQYF. The CDR3 DNA reads as TGTGCCATCAGTGAACCTAGGACCGCAGATACGCAGTATTTT.

V usage is TRBV5-1 and J usage is TRBJ1-1; the D is unclear. The CDR3 is made up of 13 amino acids. The V and J ends lost 5 bases and 6 bases respectively, with 14 bases between them. CDR1 and CDR2 from the germline V gene are SGHRS and YFSETQ. The CDR3 loop is CASSSDWGAEAFF. The CDR3 coding sequence is TGCGCCAGCAGTTCGGATTGGGGAGCTGAAGCTTTCTTT.

This clonotype has a handful of counts. The CDR3 nucleotides are TGCAGCGTTGAAGGTGCCCTGGGCAGGGCCACAGATACGCAGTATTTT. As protein: CSVEGALGRATDTQYF. The chain is built from TRBV29-1 and TRBJ2-3; a possible D gene is TRBD1 (5 bases). CDR1 SQVTM and CDR2 ANQGSEA come from the germline V gene. This CDR3 spans 16 amino acids. V was shortened by 1 base and J by 2 bases, with 16 bases between the two germline ends.

This chain connects TRBV5-1 to TRBJ2-5, with a weak D call TRBD2 (5 bases). Trimming cost V 5 bases and J 5 bases, with 22 bases left between them. The CDR3 contains 16 residues. Per germline, CDR1 SGHRS and CDR2 YFSETQ. The CDR3 DNA reads as TGCGCCAGCAGGTTAGAGGAGGCCCTTAAGGGCGAGACCCAGTACTTC. This sequence encodes CASRLEEALKGETQYF.

The gene calls are TRBV12-3 or TRBV12-4 and TRBJ2-1, with D perhaps matching TRBD1 (5 bases). The ends were cut back, 3 bases at V and 6 bases at J, with 18 bases in the middle. The CDR3 has 16 amino acids. The CDR3 spells CASSFSPAGLGNEQFF. The CDR3 region has the DNA TGTGCCAGCAGTTTTTCCCCGGCAGGGTTGGGCAATGAGCAGTTCTTC.

This clonotype showed up many times. The V gene is TRBV12-3 or TRBV12-4, the J gene TRBJ2-7; perhaps TRBD2 as D (5 bases). The V and J ends lost 5 bases and 7 bases respectively, with 12 bases between them. The CDR3 has 12 residues. CDR3 bases: TGTGCCAGCAGTCTCCTCGGACTGGAGCAGTACTTC. Its translation is CASSLLGLEQYF.

This clonotype has a handful of counts. A junction boundary mismatches the germline segment, possibly from a read error. J is TRBJ1-1 and V is TRBV12-3 or TRBV12-4; TRBD1 matches at 7 bases. The CDR3 is 14 amino acids. CDR3 DNA sequence: TGTGCCAGCAGCTTTCAAGGGGGCAATCGGCCGGATCTCTTT. It translates to CASSFQGGNRPDLF.

J is TRBJ1-3 and V is TRBV12-3 or TRBV12-4, with D possibly matching TRBD1 (6 bases). The CDR3 is made up of 13 amino acids. The V gene lost 6 bases and the J gene lost 9 bases, with 15 bases spanning the gap. The CDR3 nucleotides read TGTGCCAGCAGCAAGGACAGCTCGAGCACCATATATTTT. Its translation: CASSKDSSSTIYF.

A few counts support this clonotype. The chain links TRBV6-5 to TRBJ2-7; maybe TRBD1 (6 bases). This CDR3 contains 13 residues. V shed 2 bases and J shed 2 bases, with 7 bases lying between them. Germline V lookup: CDR1 MNHEY, CDR2 SVGAGI. The CDR3 here is CASSYGGTYEQYF. The CDR3 DNA reads TGTGCCAGCAGTTACGGGGGCACCTACGAGCAGTACTTC.